One T cell receptor (beta chain) is described in this entry. The data originate from a study of blood T cell repertoires in COVID-19. Study details: Both acute and convalescent COVID-19 samples were obtained from the United States, Italy and Spain. PBMCs, B-cell-depleted T cells, or T cells were the source of the cDNA or gDNA that made up the material.

In the original analysis: Amplified reference gene primers provided the basis for estimating nucleated cell counts. Repertoires were generated with immunoSEQ multiplex PCR, while TCRdb's copy carries only in-frame clones and drops some. V, J and clone size reflect that table, while D and trimming were determined from the DNA. This repertoire shows about 73,000 clones, approximately 77% found once; its top ten account for over 2%. Patients in Seattle were enrolled during active infection, then followed longitudinally. CDR1 is SGHNT, CDR2 YYREEE, per germline (reference sequence). The V and J ends lost 4 bases and 2 bases, in that order; junction bases with no gene match: 10. The CDR3 length is 16 residues.

The V call is TRBV5-4, the J call TRBJ2-3; TRBD2 agrees at 7 bases. The sequenced sample was peripheral blood. The sequence came from a man between 70 and 80 years old with COVID-19, enrolled during active disease. This chain's CDR3 is CASSPPRAGFTDTQYF. DNA for the CDR3: TGTGCCAGCAGCCCCCCGCGAGCGGGATTCACAGATACGCAGTATTTT.